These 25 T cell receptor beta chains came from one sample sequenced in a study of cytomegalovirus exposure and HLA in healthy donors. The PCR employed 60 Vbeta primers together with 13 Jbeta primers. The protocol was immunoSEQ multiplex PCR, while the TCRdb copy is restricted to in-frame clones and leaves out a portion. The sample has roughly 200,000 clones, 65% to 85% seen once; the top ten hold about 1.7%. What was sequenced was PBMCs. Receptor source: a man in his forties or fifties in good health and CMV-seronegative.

The CDR3: CASRISSYNSPLHF. CDR3 bases: TGTGCCAGCAGAATCAGCTCCTATAATTCACCCCTCCACTTT. The chain links TRBV6-5 to TRBJ1-6; D unclear. The CDR3 sequence is 14 residues long. V was trimmed by 6 bases and J by 0 bases, leaving 6 bases between them. Germline V gene data show CDR1 as MNHEY and CDR2 as SVGAGI.

The DNA of the CDR3 is TGTGCCAGCAGCCCGGGGACTAGCGGCCCCTACGAGCAGTACTTC. Amino acid sequence: CASSPGTSGPYEQYF. The chain joins TRBV7-9 to TRBJ2-7, with TRBD2 matching 11 bases. There are 15 residues in the CDR3. CDR1 and CDR2 (germline): SEHNR, FQNEAQ (reference sequence). The junction had 5 bases not matched to a gene; V was cut back by 5 bases and J by 2 bases.

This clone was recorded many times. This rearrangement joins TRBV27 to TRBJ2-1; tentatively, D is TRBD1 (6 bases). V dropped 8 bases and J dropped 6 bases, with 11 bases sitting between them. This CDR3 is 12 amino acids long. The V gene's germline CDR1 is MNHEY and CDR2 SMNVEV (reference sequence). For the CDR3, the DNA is TGTGCCAGCGGACCGGACAGCAATGAGCAGTTCTTC. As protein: CASGPDSNEQFF.

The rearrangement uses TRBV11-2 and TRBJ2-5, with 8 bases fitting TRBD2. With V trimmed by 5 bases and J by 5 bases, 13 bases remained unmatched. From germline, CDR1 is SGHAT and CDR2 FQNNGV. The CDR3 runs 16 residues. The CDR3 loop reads CASSAGAGGLGETQYF. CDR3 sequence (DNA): TGTGCCAGCAGCGCCGGTGCGGGAGGATTGGGGGAGACCCAGTACTTC.

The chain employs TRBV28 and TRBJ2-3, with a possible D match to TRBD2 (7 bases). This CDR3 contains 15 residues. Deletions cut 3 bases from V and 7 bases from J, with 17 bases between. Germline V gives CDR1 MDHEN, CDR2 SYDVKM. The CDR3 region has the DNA TGTGCCAGCAGTTTCGGGGGGCCCCGAAGGTATACGCAGTATTTT. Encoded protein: CASSFGGPRRYTQYF. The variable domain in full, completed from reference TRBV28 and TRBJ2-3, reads DVKVTQSSRYLVKRTGEKVFLECVQDMDHENMFWYRQDPGLGLRLIYFSYDVKMKEKGDIPEGYSVSREKKERFSLILESASTNQTSMYLCASSFGGPRRYTQYFGPGTRLTVL.

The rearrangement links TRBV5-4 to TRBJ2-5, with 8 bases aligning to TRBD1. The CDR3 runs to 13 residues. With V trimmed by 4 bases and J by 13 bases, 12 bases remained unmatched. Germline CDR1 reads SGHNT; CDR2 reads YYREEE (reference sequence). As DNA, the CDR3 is TGTGCCAGCAGCCCGAGGACAGGGTGGCCCGGGTACTTC. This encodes CASSPRTGWPGYF.

CDR3 loop: CASSQDLVGRSGANVLTF. The CDR3 DNA reads as TGTGCCAGCAGCCAAGATTTAGTTGGGCGCTCTGGGGCCAACGTCCTGACTTTC. This sequence joins TRBV4-2 and TRBJ2-6; D remains ambiguous. Germline V CDR1 and CDR2: LGHNA, YNFKEQ. With 0 bases removed from V and 0 bases from J, the gap between germline ends came to 12 bases. This CDR3 contains 18 residues.

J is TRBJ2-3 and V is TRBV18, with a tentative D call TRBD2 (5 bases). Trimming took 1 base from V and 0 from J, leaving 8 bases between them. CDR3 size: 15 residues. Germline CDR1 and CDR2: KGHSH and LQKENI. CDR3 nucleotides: TGTGCCAGCTCACCACTACGAGGGAGCACAGATACGCAGTATTTT. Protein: CASSPLRGSTDTQYF.

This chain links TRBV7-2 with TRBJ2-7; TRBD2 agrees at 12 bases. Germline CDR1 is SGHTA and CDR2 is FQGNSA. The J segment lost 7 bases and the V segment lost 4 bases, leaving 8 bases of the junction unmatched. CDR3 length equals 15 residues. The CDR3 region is CASSSTSGSLGEQYF. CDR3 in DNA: TGTGCCAGCAGCTCGACTAGCGGGAGTCTGGGAGAGCAGTACTTC.

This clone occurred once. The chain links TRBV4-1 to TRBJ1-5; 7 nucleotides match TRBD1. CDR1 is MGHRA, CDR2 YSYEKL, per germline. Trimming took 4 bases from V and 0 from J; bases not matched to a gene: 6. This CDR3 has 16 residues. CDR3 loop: CASSPSTGFSNQPQHF. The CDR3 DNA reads TGCGCCAGCAGCCCCTCGACAGGGTTTAGCAATCAGCCCCAGCATTTT.

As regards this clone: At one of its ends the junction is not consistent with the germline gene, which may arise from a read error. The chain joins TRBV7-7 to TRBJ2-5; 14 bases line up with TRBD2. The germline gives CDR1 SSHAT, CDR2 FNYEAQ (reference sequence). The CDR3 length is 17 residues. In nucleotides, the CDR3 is TGTGCTAGCAGCTTAGGGGGACTAGCGGGAGTAGGAGAGACCCAGTACTTC. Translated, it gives CASSLGGLAGVGETQYF.

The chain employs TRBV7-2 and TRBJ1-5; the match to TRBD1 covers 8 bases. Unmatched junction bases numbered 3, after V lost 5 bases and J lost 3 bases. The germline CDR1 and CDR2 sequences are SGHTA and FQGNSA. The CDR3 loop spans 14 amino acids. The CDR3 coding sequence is TGTGCCAGCAGCCAGGGGGCGGACAATCAGCCCCAGCATTTT. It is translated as CASSQGADNQPQHF.

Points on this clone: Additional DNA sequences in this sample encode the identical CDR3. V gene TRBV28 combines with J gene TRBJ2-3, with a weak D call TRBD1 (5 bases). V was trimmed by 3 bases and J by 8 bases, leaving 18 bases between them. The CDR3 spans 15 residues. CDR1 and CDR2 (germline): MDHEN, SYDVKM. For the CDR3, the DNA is TGTGCCAGCAGTTTGGCGAATGGAGCCCAGGGTACGCAGTATTTT. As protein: CASSLANGAQGTQYF. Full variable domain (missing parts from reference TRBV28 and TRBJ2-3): DVKVTQSSRYLVKRTGEKVFLECVQDMDHENMFWYRQDPGLGLRLIYFSYDVKMKEKGDIPEGYSVSREKKERFSLILESASTNQTSMYLCASSLANGAQGTQYFGPGTRLTVL.

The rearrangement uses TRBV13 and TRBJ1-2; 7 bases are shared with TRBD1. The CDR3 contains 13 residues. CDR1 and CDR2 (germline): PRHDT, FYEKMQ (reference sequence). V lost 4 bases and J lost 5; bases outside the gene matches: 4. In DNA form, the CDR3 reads TGTGCCAGCAGCTCGGACAGGAAATATGGCTACACCTTC. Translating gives CASSSDRKYGYTF.

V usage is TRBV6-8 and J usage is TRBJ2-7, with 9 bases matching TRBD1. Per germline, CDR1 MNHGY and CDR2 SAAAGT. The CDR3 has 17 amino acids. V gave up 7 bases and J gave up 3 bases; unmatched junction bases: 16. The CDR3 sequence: CASKPGGTGNRDYEQYF. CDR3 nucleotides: TGTGCCAGCAAACCCGGCGGGACAGGGAATAGGGACTACGAGCAGTACTTC.

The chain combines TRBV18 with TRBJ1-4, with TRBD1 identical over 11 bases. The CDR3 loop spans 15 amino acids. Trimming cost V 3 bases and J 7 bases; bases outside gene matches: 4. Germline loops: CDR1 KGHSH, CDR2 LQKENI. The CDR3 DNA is TGTGCCAGCTCACCCGGACAGGGGGCGCTTGAAAAACTGTTTTTT. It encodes CASSPGQGALEKLFF. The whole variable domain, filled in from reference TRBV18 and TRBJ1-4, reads NAGVMQNPRHLVRRRGQEARLRCSPMKGHSHVYWYRQLPEEGLKFMVYLQKENIIDESGMPKERFSAEFPKEGPSILRIQQVVRGDSAAYFCASSPGQGALEKLFFGSGTQLSVL.

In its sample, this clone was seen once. The CDR3 DNA follows: TGTGCCAGCGCCCACCCGGGACAGGGTTTGAAGCAGTACTTC. Protein sequence: CASAHPGQGLKQYF. The genes are TRBV6-1 and TRBJ2-7; 9 bases are a match to TRBD1. The CDR3 extends over 14 amino acids. From germline, CDR1 is MNHNS and CDR2 SASEGT. J lost 8 bases, V lost 8 bases, and 13 bases had no gene match.

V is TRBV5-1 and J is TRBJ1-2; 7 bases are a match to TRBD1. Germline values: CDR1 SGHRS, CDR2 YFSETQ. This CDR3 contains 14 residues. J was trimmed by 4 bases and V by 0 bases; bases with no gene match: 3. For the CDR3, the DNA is TGCGCCAGCAGCTTGGCCCCAGGGGGCTATGGCTACACCTTC. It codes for CASSLAPGGYGYTF.

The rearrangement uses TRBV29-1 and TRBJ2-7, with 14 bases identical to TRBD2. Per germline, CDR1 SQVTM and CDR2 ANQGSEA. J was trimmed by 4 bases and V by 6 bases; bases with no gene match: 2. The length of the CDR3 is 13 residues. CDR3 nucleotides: TGCAGCGTGCGGACTAGCGGGAGGTACGAGCAGTACTTC. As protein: CSVRTSGRYEQYF.

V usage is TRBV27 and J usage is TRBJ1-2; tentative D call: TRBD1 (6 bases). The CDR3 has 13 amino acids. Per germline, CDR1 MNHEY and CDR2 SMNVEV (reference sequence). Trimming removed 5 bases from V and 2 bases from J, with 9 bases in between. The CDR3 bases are TGTGCCAGCAGTCCCGGACAGAACTATGGCTACACCTTC. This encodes CASSPGQNYGYTF.

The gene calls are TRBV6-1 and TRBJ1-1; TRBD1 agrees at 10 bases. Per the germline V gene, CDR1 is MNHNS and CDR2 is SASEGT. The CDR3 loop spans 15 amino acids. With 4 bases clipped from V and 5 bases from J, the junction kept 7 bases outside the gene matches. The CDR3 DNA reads TGTGCCAGCAGTGCCAGACAGGGGGCGATAACTGAAGCTTTCTTT. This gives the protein CASSARQGAITEAFF.

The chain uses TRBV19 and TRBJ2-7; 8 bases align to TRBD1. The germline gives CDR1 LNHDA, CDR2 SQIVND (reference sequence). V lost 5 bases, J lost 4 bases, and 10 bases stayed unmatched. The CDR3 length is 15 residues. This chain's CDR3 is CASSRPGTGLYEQYF. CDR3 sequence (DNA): TGTGCCAGTAGTCGTCCCGGGACAGGCCTGTACGAGCAGTACTTC.

The DNA of the CDR3 is TGTGCCAGCAACGGACAGGGGCACAATGAGCAGTTCTTC. This gives the protein CASNGQGHNEQFF. The chain recombines TRBV9 with TRBJ2-1; TRBD1 agrees at 9 bases. With 6 bases clipped from V and 5 bases from J, the junction kept 3 bases outside the gene matches. The CDR3 spans 13 residues. Germline assignment: CDR1 SGDLS and CDR2 YYNGEE. The full variable domain, its missing parts supplied by reference TRBV9 and TRBJ2-1, is DSGVTQTPKHLITATGQRVTLRCSPRSGDLSVYWYQQSLDQGLQFLIQYYNGEERAKGNILERFSAQQFPDLHSELNLSSLELGDSALYFCASNGQGHNEQFFGPGTRLTVL.

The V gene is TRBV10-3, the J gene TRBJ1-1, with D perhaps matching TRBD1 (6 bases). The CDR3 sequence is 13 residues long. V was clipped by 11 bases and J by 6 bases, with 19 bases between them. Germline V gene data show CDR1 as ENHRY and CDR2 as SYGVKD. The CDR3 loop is CAVSEGGRAEAFF. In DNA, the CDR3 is TGTGCCGTCTCGGAGGGGGGGCGAGCTGAAGCTTTCTTT.

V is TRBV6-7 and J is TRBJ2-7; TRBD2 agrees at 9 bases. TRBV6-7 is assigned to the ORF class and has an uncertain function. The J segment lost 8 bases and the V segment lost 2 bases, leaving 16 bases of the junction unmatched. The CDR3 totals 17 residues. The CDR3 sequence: CASSYPKKLAGELKQYF. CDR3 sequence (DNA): TGTGCCAGCAGTTACCCAAAGAAGTTAGCGGGAGAATTGAAGCAGTACTTC.